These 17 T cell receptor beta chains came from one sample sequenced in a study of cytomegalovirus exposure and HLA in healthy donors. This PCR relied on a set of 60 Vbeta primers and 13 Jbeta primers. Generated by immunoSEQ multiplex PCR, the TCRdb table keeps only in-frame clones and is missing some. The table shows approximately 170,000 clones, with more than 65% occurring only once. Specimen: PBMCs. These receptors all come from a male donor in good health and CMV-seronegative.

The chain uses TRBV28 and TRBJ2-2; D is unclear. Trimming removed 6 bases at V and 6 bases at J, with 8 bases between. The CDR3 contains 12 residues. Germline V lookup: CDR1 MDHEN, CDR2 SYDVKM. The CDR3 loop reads CASSAASGELFF. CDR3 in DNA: TGTGCCAGCAGCGCGGCTTCCGGGGAGCTGTTTTTT.

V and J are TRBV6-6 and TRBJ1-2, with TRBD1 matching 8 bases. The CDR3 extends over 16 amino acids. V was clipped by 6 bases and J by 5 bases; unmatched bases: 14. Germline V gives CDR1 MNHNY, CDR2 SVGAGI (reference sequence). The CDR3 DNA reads TGTGCCAGCAGCCCGAACCGGGACAGGAAAGGTTATGGCTACACCTTC. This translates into CASSPNRDRKGYGYTF.

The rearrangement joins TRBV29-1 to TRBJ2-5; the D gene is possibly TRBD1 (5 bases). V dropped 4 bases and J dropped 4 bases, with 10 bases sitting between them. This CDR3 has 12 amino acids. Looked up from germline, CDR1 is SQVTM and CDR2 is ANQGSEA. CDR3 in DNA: TGCAGCGTTGGAACAGGCGGAGAGACCCAGTACTTC. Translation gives CSVGTGGETQYF.

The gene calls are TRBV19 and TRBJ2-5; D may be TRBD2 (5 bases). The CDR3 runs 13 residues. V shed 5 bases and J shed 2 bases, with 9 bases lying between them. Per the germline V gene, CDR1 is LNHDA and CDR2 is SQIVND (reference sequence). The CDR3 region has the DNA TGTGCCAGTAGTTCGGGGTATCAAGAGACCCAGTACTTC. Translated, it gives CASSSGYQETQYF.

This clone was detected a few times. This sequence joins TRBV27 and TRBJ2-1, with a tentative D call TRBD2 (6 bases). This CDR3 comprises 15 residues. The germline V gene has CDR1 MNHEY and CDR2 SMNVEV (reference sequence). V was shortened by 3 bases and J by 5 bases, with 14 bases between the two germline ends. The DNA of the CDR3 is TGTGCCAGCAGTTTGCCGGGACTCCGTCACAATGAGCAGTTCTTC. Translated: CASSLPGLRHNEQFF.

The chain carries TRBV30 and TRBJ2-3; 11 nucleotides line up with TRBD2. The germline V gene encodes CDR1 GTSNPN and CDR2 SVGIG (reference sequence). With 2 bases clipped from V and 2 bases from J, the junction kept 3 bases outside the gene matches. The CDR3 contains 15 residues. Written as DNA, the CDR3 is TGTGCCTGGAGTAGACTAGCGGGGCTCACAGATACGCAGTATTTT. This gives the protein CAWSRLAGLTDTQYF.

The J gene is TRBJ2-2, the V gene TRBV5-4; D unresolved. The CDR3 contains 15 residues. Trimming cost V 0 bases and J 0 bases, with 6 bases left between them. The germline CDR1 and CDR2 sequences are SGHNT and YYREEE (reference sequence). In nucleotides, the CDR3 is TGTGCCAGCAGCTTGGGACAATCGAACACCGGGGAGCTGTTTTTT. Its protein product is CASSLGQSNTGELFF. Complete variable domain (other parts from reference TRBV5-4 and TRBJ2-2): ETGVTQSPTHLIKTRGQQVTLRCSSQSGHNTVSWYQQALGQGPQFIFQYYREEENGRGNFPPRFSGLQFPNYSSELNVNALELDDSALYLCASSLGQSNTGELFFGEGSRLTVL.

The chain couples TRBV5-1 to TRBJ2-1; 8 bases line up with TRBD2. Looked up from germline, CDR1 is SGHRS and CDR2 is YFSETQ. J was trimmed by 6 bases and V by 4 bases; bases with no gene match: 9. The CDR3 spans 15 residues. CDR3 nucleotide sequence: TGCGCCAGCAGCCCCGGGGGGGGGCGCAGCAATGAGCAGTTCTTC. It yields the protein CASSPGGGRSNEQFF.

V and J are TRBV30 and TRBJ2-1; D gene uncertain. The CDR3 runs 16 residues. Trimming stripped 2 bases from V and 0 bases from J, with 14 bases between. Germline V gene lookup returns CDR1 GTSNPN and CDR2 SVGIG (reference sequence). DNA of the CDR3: TGTGCCTGGAGTATCCTTAGGAGTAGCTCCTACAATGAGCAGTTCTTC. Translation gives CAWSILRSSSYNEQFF.

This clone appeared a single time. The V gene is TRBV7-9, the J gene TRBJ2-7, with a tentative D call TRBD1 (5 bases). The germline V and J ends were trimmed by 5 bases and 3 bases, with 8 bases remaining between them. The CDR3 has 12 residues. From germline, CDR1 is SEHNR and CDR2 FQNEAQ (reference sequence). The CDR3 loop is CASSNDSYEQYF. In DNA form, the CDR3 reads TGTGCCAGCAGCAACGACAGCTACGAGCAGTACTTC.

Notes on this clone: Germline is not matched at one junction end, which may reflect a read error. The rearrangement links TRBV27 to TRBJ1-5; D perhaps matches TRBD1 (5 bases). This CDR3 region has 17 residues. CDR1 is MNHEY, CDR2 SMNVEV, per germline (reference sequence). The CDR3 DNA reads TGTGCCAGCAGTTTATCCGTAGGGGACTCTTGGAATCAGTCCCAGCATTTT. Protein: CASSLSVGDSWNQSQHF.

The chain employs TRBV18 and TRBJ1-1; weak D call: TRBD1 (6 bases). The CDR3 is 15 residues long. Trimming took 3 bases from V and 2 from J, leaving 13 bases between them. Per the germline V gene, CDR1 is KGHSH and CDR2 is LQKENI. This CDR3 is CASSPGAMGNTEAFF. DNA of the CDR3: TGTGCCAGCTCACCGGGGGCAATGGGCAACACTGAAGCTTTCTTT.

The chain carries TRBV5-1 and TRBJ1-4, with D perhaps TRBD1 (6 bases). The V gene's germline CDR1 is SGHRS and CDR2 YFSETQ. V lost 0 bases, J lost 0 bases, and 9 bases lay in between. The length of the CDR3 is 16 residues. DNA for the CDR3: TGCGCCAGCAGCTTGGGAAGGGGGACAACTAATGAAAAACTGTTTTTT. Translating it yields CASSLGRGTTNEKLFF.

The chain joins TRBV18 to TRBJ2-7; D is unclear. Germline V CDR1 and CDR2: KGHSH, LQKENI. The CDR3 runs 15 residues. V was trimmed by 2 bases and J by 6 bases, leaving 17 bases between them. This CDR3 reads CASSPTALLRLEQYF. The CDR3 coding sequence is TGTGCCAGCTCACCAACCGCTCTCCTCAGGCTCGAGCAGTACTTC.

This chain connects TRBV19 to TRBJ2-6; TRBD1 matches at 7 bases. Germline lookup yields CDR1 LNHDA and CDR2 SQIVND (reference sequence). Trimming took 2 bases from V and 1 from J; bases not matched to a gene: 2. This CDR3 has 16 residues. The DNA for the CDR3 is TGTGCCAGTAGTATAAGGGGGCGATCTGGGGCCAACGTCCTGACTTTC. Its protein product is CASSIRGRSGANVLTF. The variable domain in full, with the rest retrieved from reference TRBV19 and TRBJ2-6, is DGGITQSPKYLFRKEGQNVTLSCEQNLNHDAMYWYRQDPGQGLRLIYYSQIVNDFQKGDIAEGYSVSREKKESFPLTVTSAQKNPTAFYLCASSIRGRSGANVLTFGAGSRLTVL.

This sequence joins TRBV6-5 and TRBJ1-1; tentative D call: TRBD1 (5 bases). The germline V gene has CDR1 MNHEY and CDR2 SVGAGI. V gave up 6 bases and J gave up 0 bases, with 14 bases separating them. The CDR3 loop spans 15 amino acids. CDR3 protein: CASSREARVNTEAFF. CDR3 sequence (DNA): TGTGCCAGCAGCCGAGAGGCCAGGGTGAACACTGAAGCTTTCTTT.

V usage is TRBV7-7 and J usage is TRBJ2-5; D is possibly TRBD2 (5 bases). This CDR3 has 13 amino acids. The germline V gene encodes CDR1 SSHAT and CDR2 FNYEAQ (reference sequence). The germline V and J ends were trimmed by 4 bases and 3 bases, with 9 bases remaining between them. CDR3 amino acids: CASSSMEEETQYF. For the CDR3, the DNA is TGTGCCAGCAGCTCAATGGAGGAAGAGACCCAGTACTTC.